A selection of T cell receptor beta chains follows, all from one sample in a study of blood T cell repertoires in COVID-19. Measured with immunoSEQ multiplex PCR; TCRdb has only the in-frame clones, and not every one. The sample lists around 220,000 clones, around nine tenths occurring once. Sequenced material: PBMCs or T cells enriched from blood (not recorded which). These receptors were collected from a woman between 50 and 59 years old with acute COVID-19. The CDR3 runs from the conserved cysteine through the conserved F or W. The D gene is left open where the match is weak. Clone size is shown for a subset of rows, as once, few, many or a class of expanded clone.

V gene: TRBV28; clone size: NA; J gene: TRBJ2-1; D gene: TRBD2; CDR3 protein: CASSSSGAGEGNEQFF; CDR3 DNA: TGTGCCAGCAGTTCCTCGGGAGCGGGAGAGGGCAATGAGCAGTTCTTC
V gene: TRBV29-1; clone size: once; J gene: TRBJ2-1; D gene: TRBD2; CDR3 protein: CSVGLAGAPRFF; CDR3 DNA: TGCAGCGTTGGGCTAGCGGGAGCTCCCCGTTTCTTC
V gene: TRBV7-8; clone size: NA; J gene: TRBJ1-4; D gene: NA; CDR3 protein: CASSLYHTQGREQLFF; CDR3 DNA: TGTGCCAGCAGCTTATACCACACACAGGGTAGGGAACAACTGTTTTTT
V gene: TRBV4-1; clone size: NA; J gene: TRBJ2-1; D gene: TRBD2; CDR3 protein: CASSQPTSGRQNEQFF; CDR3 DNA: TGCGCCAGCAGCCAGCCGACTAGCGGGAGGCAAAATGAGCAGTTCTTC
V gene: TRBV28; clone size: NA; J gene: TRBJ1-5; D gene: TRBD1; CDR3 protein: CASSLPQGVSNQPQHF; CDR3 DNA: TGTGCCAGCAGTCTACCACAGGGGGTCAGCAATCAGCCCCAGCATTTT
V gene: TRBV25-1; clone size: NA; J gene: TRBJ1-1; D gene: TRBD1; CDR3 protein: CASSAYRGRSGTEAFF; CDR3 DNA: TGTGCCAGCAGTGCATACAGGGGGCGTTCGGGCACTGAAGCTTTCTTT
V gene: TRBV5-1; clone size: few; J gene: TRBJ1-4; D gene: TRBD1; CDR3 protein: CASSPGQPYNEKLFF; CDR3 DNA: TGCGCCAGCAGCCCGGGACAGCCGTACAATGAAAAACTGTTTTTT
V gene: TRBV10-1; clone size: NA; J gene: TRBJ2-7; D gene: TRBD1; CDR3 protein: CASKQGASSYEQYF; CDR3 DNA: TGCGCCAGCAAGCAGGGGGCGAGCTCCTACGAGCAGTACTTC
V gene: TRBV19; clone size: NA; J gene: TRBJ2-1; D gene: TRBD2; CDR3 protein: CASSPGTSNNEQFF; CDR3 DNA: TGTGCCAGTAGCCCCGGGACTAGCAACAATGAGCAGTTCTTC
V gene: TRBV28; clone size: NA; J gene: TRBJ2-1; D gene: TRBD1; CDR3 protein: CASSPGGQGGNEQFF; CDR3 DNA: TGTGCCAGCAGTCCGGGGGGACAGGGTGGCAATGAGCAGTTCTTC
V gene: TRBV7-9; clone size: NA; J gene: TRBJ2-5; D gene: TRBD1; CDR3 protein: CASSPRTGYQETQYF; CDR3 DNA: TGTGCCAGCAGCCCCCGGACAGGGTACCAAGAGACCCAGTACTTC
V gene: TRBV9; clone size: NA; J gene: TRBJ1-1; D gene: NA; CDR3 protein: CASSVRAEGYTEAFF; CDR3 DNA: TGTGCCAGCAGCGTGAGGGCGGAGGGGTACACTGAAGCTTTCTTT
V gene: TRBV9; clone size: NA; J gene: TRBJ2-3; D gene: NA; CDR3 protein: CASSVRKMRILRTDTQYF; CDR3 DNA: TGTGCCAGCAGCGTTCGAAAGATGCGGATACTCCGCACAGATACGCAGTATTTT
V gene: TRBV9; clone size: NA; J gene: TRBJ2-7; D gene: NA; CDR3 protein: CASSRQGLRDEQYF; CDR3 DNA: TGTGCCAGCAGCAGACAGGGACTGAGAGACGAGCAGTACTTC
V gene: TRBV6-5; clone size: NA; J gene: TRBJ1-3; D gene: NA; CDR3 protein: CASSYSQVVSGNTIYF; CDR3 DNA: TGTGCCAGCAGTTACTCGCAGGTGGTCTCTGGAAACACCATATATTTT
V gene: TRBV9; clone size: NA; J gene: TRBJ2-2; D gene: NA; CDR3 protein: CASSVLSGENTGELFF; CDR3 DNA: TGTGCCAGCAGCGTCCTTAGCGGAGAGAACACCGGGGAGCTGTTTTTT
V gene: TRBV13; clone size: NA; J gene: TRBJ2-1; D gene: NA; CDR3 protein: CASSFQGNLYNEQFF; CDR3 DNA: TGTGCCAGCAGCTTTCAGGGAAATCTATACAATGAGCAGTTCTTC
V gene: TRBV6-5; clone size: NA; J gene: TRBJ2-6; D gene: NA; CDR3 protein: CASRASSGANVLTF; CDR3 DNA: TGTGCCAGCAGGGCAAGCTCTGGGGCCAACGTCCTGACTTTC
V gene: TRBV6-5; clone size: NA; J gene: TRBJ1-5; D gene: NA; CDR3 protein: CASSYSPVQPQHF; CDR3 DNA: TGTGCCAGCAGTTACTCCCCCGTGCAGCCCCAGCATTTT
V gene: TRBV2; clone size: NA; J gene: TRBJ1-2; D gene: TRBD1; CDR3 protein: CASGGDRVIGYTF; CDR3 DNA: TGTGCCAGCGGGGGGGACAGGGTAATTGGCTACACCTTC
V gene: TRBV28; clone size: NA; J gene: TRBJ2-3; D gene: TRBD2; CDR3 protein: CASSTLVAGQPQTDTQYF; CDR3 DNA: TGTGCCAGCAGCACCCTGGTAGCGGGCCAGCCCCAAACAGATACGCAGTATTTT
V gene: TRBV24-1; clone size: NA; J gene: TRBJ2-3; D gene: TRBD2; CDR3 protein: CATSDPAGNGGSIDTQYF; CDR3 DNA: TGTGCCACCAGTGACCCGGCCGGGAACGGCGGGAGTATAGATACGCAGTATTTT
V gene: TRBV28; clone size: NA; J gene: TRBJ2-7; D gene: TRBD1; CDR3 protein: CASSLSGTGGNYEQYF; CDR3 DNA: TGTGCCAGCAGTTTATCCGGGACAGGGGGTAATTACGAGCAGTACTTC
V gene: TRBV20-1; clone size: NA; J gene: TRBJ1-1; D gene: NA; CDR3 protein: CSARAAEAFF; CDR3 DNA: TGCAGTGCTAGAGCGGCTGAAGCTTTCTTT
V gene: TRBV19; clone size: NA; J gene: TRBJ1-1; D gene: NA; CDR3 protein: CASSIRGYGVNTEAFF; CDR3 DNA: TGTGCCAGTAGTATTCGGGGGTACGGGGTGAACACTGAAGCTTTCTTT
V gene: TRBV7-8; clone size: NA; J gene: TRBJ1-2; D gene: TRBD1; CDR3 protein: CASSPQGFDVYGYTF; CDR3 DNA: TGTGCCAGCAGCCCACAGGGGTTTGATGTCTATGGCTACACCTTC
V gene: TRBV27; clone size: NA; J gene: TRBJ2-7; D gene: TRBD2; CDR3 protein: CASSRLSGSYGEQYF; CDR3 DNA: TGTGCCAGCAGTCGCCTTAGCGGGAGCTATGGCGAGCAGTACTTC
V gene: TRBV13; clone size: NA; J gene: TRBJ1-1; D gene: TRBD1; CDR3 protein: CASSAHYRGGEAFF; CDR3 DNA: TGTGCCAGCAGCGCACACTACAGGGGCGGTGAAGCTTTCTTT
V gene: TRBV7-2; clone size: NA; J gene: TRBJ1-1; D gene: NA; CDR3 protein: CASSHGGNTEAFF; CDR3 DNA: TGTGCCAGCAGCCACGGAGGAAACACTGAAGCTTTCTTT
V gene: TRBV7-9; clone size: NA; J gene: TRBJ2-5; D gene: TRBD2; CDR3 protein: CASSLAMGLGLSETQYF; CDR3 DNA: TGTGCCAGCAGCTTAGCTATGGGACTAGGCCTCTCCGAGACCCAGTACTTC
V gene: TRBV28; clone size: NA; J gene: TRBJ1-1; D gene: NA; CDR3 protein: CASSFFPGDQDTEAFF; CDR3 DNA: TGTGCCAGCAGTTTTTTTCCAGGGGATCAGGACACTGAAGCTTTCTTT
V gene: TRBV10-3; clone size: once; J gene: TRBJ1-5; D gene: NA; CDR3 protein: CAISDSEGFNQPQHF; CDR3 DNA: TGTGCCATCAGTGACAGTGAGGGATTCAATCAGCCCCAGCATTTT
V gene: TRBV20-1; clone size: NA; J gene: TRBJ2-1; D gene: TRBD2; CDR3 protein: CSASPWTSGTYNEQFF; CDR3 DNA: TGCAGTGCTAGTCCCTGGACTAGCGGGACATACAATGAGCAGTTCTTC
V gene: TRBV5-6; clone size: NA; J gene: TRBJ1-5; D gene: TRBD1; CDR3 protein: CASSLHRDRSSQPQHF; CDR3 DNA: TGTGCCAGCAGCTTGCACCGGGACAGAAGTAGTCAGCCCCAGCATTTT
V gene: TRBV27; clone size: few; J gene: TRBJ2-2; D gene: NA; CDR3 protein: CASSLRWTLGTGELFF; CDR3 DNA: TGTGCCAGCAGTTTAAGGTGGACTTTGGGAACCGGGGAGCTGTTTTTT
V gene: TRBV27; clone size: NA; J gene: TRBJ1-1; D gene: NA; CDR3 protein: CASRGVRGRTEAFF; CDR3 DNA: TGTGCCAGCCGGGGTGTTAGAGGTCGCACTGAAGCTTTCTTT
V gene: TRBV27; clone size: NA; J gene: TRBJ2-1; D gene: TRBD1; CDR3 protein: CASSRQGYNEQFF; CDR3 DNA: TGTGCCAGCAGTCGACAGGGGTACAATGAGCAGTTCTTC
V gene: TRBV19; clone size: NA; J gene: TRBJ2-4; D gene: NA; CDR3 protein: CASSIEPGKNIQYF; CDR3 DNA: TGTGCCAGTAGTATAGAGCCGGGCAAAAACATTCAGTACTTC
V gene: TRBV28; clone size: NA; J gene: TRBJ1-2; D gene: NA; CDR3 protein: CATSTVLLYGYTF; CDR3 DNA: TGTGCCACCTCGACAGTCCTCCTCTATGGCTACACCTTC
V gene: TRBV4-1; clone size: NA; J gene: TRBJ2-1; D gene: TRBD2; CDR3 protein: CASSQALAALHEQFF; CDR3 DNA: TGCGCCAGCAGCCAAGCGCTAGCGGCGTTACATGAGCAGTTCTTC
V gene: TRBV15; clone size: NA; J gene: TRBJ1-2; D gene: NA; CDR3 protein: CATSGQGSFYGYTF; CDR3 DNA: TGTGCCACCAGCGGGCAGGGGAGCTTCTATGGCTACACCTTC
V gene: TRBV27; clone size: NA; J gene: TRBJ1-5; D gene: NA; CDR3 protein: CASSLEGGTGQPQHF; CDR3 DNA: TGTGCCAGCAGTTTAGAGGGGGGGACGGGGCAGCCCCAGCATTTT
V gene: TRBV7-2; clone size: NA; J gene: TRBJ2-3; D gene: NA; CDR3 protein: CASRSRTSNTDTQYF; CDR3 DNA: TGTGCCAGCAGGTCAAGGACTTCGAACACAGATACGCAGTATTTT
V gene: TRBV5-4; clone size: NA; J gene: TRBJ2-5; D gene: TRBD1; CDR3 protein: CASSERQGARETQYF; CDR3 DNA: TGTGCCAGCAGCGAGAGACAGGGGGCAAGGGAGACCCAGTACTTC
V gene: TRBV9; clone size: few; J gene: TRBJ2-3; D gene: TRBD1; CDR3 protein: CASSVPDRGPTDTQYF; CDR3 DNA: TGTGCCAGCAGCGTACCCGACAGGGGGCCCACAGATACGCAGTATTTT
V gene: TRBV7-6; clone size: once; J gene: TRBJ2-7; D gene: NA; CDR3 protein: CASSSKTAPYEQYF; CDR3 DNA: TGTGCCAGCAGCTCTAAGACAGCACCCTACGAGCAGTACTTC
V gene: TRBV12-3/TRBV12-4; clone size: NA; J gene: TRBJ2-1; D gene: NA; CDR3 protein: CASKRQNTNEQFF; CDR3 DNA: TGTGCCAGCAAACGACAGAACACTAATGAGCAGTTCTTC
V gene: TRBV7-2; clone size: once; J gene: TRBJ2-1; D gene: NA; CDR3 protein: CASSLLLGGPRNEQFF; CDR3 DNA: TGTGCCAGCAGCTTATTGTTAGGAGGGCCGAGAAATGAGCAGTTCTTC
V gene: TRBV27; clone size: NA; J gene: TRBJ1-4; D gene: NA; CDR3 protein: CASSLVSGGTNEKLFF; CDR3 DNA: TGTGCCAGCAGTTTGGTTTCGGGAGGAACTAATGAAAAACTGTTTTTT
V gene: TRBV7-8; clone size: NA; J gene: TRBJ1-6; D gene: NA; CDR3 protein: CASSLVPEGISPLHF; CDR3 DNA: TGTGCCAGCAGCTTAGTTCCCGAGGGAATTTCACCCCTCCACTTT
V gene: TRBV7-9; clone size: NA; J gene: TRBJ2-2; D gene: NA; CDR3 protein: CASNRGGGELFF; CDR3 DNA: TGTGCCAGCAACCGGGGAGGCGGGGAGCTGTTTTTT
V gene: TRBV27; clone size: NA; J gene: TRBJ1-2; D gene: NA; CDR3 protein: CASRIMWGADGYTF; CDR3 DNA: TGTGCCAGCAGGATAATGTGGGGCGCCGATGGCTACACCTTC
V gene: TRBV7-8; clone size: NA; J gene: TRBJ2-7; D gene: NA; CDR3 protein: CANSPREGYEQYF; CDR3 DNA: TGTGCCAACTCCCCCCGCGAGGGTTACGAGCAGTACTTC
V gene: TRBV24-1; clone size: NA; J gene: TRBJ2-1; D gene: NA; CDR3 protein: CATSEGWNRGIDNEQFF; CDR3 DNA: TGTGCCACCAGTGAGGGTTGGAATCGCGGAATCGACAATGAGCAGTTCTTC
V gene: TRBV6-2/TRBV6-3; clone size: NA; J gene: TRBJ2-2; D gene: TRBD2; CDR3 protein: CASSPGLAVGELFF; CDR3 DNA: TGTGCCAGCAGCCCGGGACTAGCGGTCGGGGAGCTGTTTTTT